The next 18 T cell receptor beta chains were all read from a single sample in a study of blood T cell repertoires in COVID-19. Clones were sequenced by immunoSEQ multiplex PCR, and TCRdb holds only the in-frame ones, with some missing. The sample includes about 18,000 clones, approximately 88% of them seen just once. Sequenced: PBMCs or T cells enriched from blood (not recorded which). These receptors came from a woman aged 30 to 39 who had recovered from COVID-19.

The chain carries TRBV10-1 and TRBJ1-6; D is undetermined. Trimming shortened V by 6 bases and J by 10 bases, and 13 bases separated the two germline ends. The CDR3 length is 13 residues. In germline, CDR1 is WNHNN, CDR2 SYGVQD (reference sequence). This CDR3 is CASRRDIGSPLHF. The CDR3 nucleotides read TGCGCCAGCAGACGGGATATAGGGTCACCCCTCCACTTT.

The CDR3 DNA sequence: TGTGCCAGCAGTACGGGGGTGAACTATGGCTACACCTTC. This sequence encodes CASSTGVNYGYTF. The rearrangement uses TRBV25-1 and TRBJ1-2, with D possibly being TRBD1 (5 bases). This CDR3 is 13 amino acids long. V lost 5 bases, J lost 2 bases, and 9 bases lay in between. Germline CDR1 MGHDK, CDR2 SYGVNS.

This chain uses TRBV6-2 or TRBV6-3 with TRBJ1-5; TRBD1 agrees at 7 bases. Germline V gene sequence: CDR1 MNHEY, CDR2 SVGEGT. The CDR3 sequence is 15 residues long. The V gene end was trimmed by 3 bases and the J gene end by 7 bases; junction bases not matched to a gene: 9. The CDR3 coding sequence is TGTGCCAGCAGTTATCAAACAGGGGTTGGGCAGCCCCAGCATTTT. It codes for CASSYQTGVGQPQHF.

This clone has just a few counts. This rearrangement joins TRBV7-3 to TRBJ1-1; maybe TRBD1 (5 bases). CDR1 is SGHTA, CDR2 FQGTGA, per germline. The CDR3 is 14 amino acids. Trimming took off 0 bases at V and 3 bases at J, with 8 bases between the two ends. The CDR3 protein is CASSLTGADTEAFF. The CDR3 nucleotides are TGTGCCAGCAGCTTAACAGGGGCGGACACTGAAGCTTTCTTT. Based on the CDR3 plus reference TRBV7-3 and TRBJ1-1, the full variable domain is GAGVSQTPSNKVTEKGKYVELRCDPISGHTALYWYRQSLGQGPEFLIYFQGTGAADDSGLPNDRFFAVRPEGSVSTLKIQRTERGDSAVYLCASSLTGADTEAFFGQGTRLTVV.

The CDR3 nucleotides are TGTGCCAGCAGACTCCAAGAGACCCAGTACTTC. This sequence encodes CASRLQETQYF. The chain carries TRBV2 and TRBJ2-5; D is unclear. The CDR3 length is 11 residues. Germline V gene data show CDR1 as SNHLY and CDR2 as FYNNEI. Trimming took 6 bases from V and 1 from J, leaving 3 bases between them.

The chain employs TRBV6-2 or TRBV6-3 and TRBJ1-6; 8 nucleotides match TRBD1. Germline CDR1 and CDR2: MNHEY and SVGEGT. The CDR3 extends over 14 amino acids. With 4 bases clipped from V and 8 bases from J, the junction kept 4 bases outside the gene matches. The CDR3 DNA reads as TGTGCCAGCAGTTTTATACAGGGGGATTCACCCCTCCACTTT. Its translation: CASSFIQGDSPLHF.

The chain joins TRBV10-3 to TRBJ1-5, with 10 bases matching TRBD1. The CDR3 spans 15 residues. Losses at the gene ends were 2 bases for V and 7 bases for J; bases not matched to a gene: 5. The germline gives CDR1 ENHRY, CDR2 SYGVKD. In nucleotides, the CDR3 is TGTGCCATCAGTGAGGGGGACAGGGGTCAACAGCCCCAGCATTTT. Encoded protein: CAISEGDRGQQPQHF.

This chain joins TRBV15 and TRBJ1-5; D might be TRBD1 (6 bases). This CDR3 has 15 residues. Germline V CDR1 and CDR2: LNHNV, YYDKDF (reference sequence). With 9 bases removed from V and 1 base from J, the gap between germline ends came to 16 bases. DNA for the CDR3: TGTGCCACGGGGCAAGACAGGATCAGCAATCAGCCCCAGCATTTT. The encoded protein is CATGQDRISNQPQHF.

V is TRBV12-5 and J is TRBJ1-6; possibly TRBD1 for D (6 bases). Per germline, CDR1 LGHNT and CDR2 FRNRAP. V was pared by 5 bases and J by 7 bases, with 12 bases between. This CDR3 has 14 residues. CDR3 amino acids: CASGGAGDNSPLHF. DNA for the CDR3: TGTGCTAGTGGTGGGGCAGGGGACAATTCACCCCTCCACTTT.

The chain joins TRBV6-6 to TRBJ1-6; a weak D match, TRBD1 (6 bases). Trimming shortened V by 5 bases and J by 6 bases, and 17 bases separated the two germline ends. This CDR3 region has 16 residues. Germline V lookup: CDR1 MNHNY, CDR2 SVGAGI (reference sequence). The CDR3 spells CASSRPPGQFNSPLHF. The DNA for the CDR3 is TGTGCCAGCAGTCGACCCCCAGGACAGTTTAATTCACCCCTCCACTTT.

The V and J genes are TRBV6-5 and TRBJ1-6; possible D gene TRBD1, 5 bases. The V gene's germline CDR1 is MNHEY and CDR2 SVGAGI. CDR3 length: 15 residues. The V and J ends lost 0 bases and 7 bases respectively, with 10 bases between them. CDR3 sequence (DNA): TGTGCCAGCAGTTACTCGGCCAGGGTAAATTCACCCCTCCACTTT. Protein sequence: CASSYSARVNSPLHF.

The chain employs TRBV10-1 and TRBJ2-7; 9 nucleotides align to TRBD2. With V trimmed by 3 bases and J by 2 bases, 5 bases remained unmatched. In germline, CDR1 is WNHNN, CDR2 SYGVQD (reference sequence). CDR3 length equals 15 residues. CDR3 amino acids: CASSEISGGPYEQYF. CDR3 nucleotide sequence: TGCGCCAGCAGTGAAATTAGCGGGGGCCCCTACGAGCAGTACTTC.

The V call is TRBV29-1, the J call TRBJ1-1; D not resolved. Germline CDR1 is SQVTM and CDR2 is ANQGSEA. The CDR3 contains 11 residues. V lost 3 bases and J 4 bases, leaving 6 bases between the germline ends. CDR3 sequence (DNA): TGCAGCGTTGAGGGCAGCACTGAAGCTTTCTTT. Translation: CSVEGSTEAFF. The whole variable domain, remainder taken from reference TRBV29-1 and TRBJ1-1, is SAVISQKPSRDICQRGTSLTIQCQVDSQVTMMFWYRQQPGQSLTLIATANQGSEATYESGFVIDKFPISRPNLTFSTLTVSNMSPEDSSIYLCSVEGSTEAFFGQGTRLTVV.

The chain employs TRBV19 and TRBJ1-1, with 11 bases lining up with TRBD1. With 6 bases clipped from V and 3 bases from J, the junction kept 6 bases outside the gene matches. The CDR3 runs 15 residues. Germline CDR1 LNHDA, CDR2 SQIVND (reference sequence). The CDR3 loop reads CASSGQGAVHTEAFF. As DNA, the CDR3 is TGTGCCAGTAGCGGACAGGGGGCGGTGCACACTGAAGCTTTCTTT.

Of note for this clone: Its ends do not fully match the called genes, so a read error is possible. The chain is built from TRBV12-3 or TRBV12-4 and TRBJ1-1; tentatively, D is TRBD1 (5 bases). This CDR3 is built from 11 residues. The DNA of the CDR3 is TGTGCCAGCAGTTTGTTAGACCAGGGTGCCTTT. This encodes CASSLLDQGAF.

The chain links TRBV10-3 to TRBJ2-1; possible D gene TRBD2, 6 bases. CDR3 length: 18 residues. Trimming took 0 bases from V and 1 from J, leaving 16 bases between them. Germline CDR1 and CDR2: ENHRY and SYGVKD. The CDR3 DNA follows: TGTGCCATCAGTGAGTCGCTCGGGGGTATGGGGTCCTACAATGAGCAGTTCTTC. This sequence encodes CAISESLGGMGSYNEQFF.

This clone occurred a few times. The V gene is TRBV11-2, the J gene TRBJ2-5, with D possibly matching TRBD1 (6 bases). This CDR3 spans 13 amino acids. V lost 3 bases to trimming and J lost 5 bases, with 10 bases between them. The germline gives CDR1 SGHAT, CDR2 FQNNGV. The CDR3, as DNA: TGTGCCAGCAGCTTGGGGGCAAGGGAGACCCAGTACTTC. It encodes CASSLGARETQYF.

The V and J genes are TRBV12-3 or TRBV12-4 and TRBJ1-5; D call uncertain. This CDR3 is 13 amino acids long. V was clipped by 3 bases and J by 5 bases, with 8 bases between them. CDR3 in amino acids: CASSFYGDQPQHF. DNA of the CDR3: TGTGCCAGCAGTTTTTACGGTGATCAGCCCCAGCATTTT.